This TCR beta chain emerged from a study of identical twins (dated by TCRdb to 2016 to 2017). At the level of the whole study: TCR alpha and beta repertoires from monozygotic twins, unrelated adults of various ages and cord blood were deep-sequenced to test whether fetal clonotypes persist. To rule out contamination, the twin experiments were replicated at different times with different library preparation protocols.

All donors were healthy Caucasians. Miltenyi CD45RO+ enrichment and human naive T-cell isolation kits were used to isolate memory (CD45RO+) and naive T cells from PBMC. The table lists this clonotype with a few counts. No cognate antigen has been identified for it. No clone much larger than this one lies a single base away; base qualities are absent. The library was generated by 5' RACE. The listed sequencing device is Illumina HiSeq 2000. Template switching added a universal primer binding site, and the final cDNA carried a unique molecular identifier that allowed TCR cDNA molecules to be counted accurately. Specific primers in the conserved constant-segment region were used to synthesize first-strand cDNA for TCR alpha and beta chains. To control for contamination, every cDNA library was double barcoded, receiving both a SMART-Mk sample barcode and Illumina barcodes. TruSeq adapter sequences, together with Illumina sample barcodes, were added in two successive PCR steps. Sequencing of the TCR alpha and beta cDNA libraries was done on the Illumina HiSeq platform using custom primers. The paper's processing steps were these. Raw reads were processed with MiGEC to extract unique molecular identifiers, and MiXCR was used to determine CDR3 positions. For each individual, recombination models were inferred using an EM algorithm with the repgenHMM and IGoR tools. The tcR package in R was used for shared clonotype analysis, with sharing normalized by the product of cloneset sizes. To study raw recombination without the effects of thymic and clonal selection, out-of-frame nonproductive sequences were analyzed. The public reads were quality trimmed at Q25 with fastp and then assembled into clones with MiXCR by TCRdb, keeping productive beta chains. For every CDR3 protein sequence, its rows merge into one entry that carries the most common genes and DNA. TCRdb's processing, not the authors' own work, is the source of the V and J calls. The sample data list more than 200,000 distinct CDR3 sequences, and around a tenth of these were observed just once. The top ten clonotypes cover 5% to 6% of the sample.

Overall results and qualifications from the work: Compared with coincidental sharing between unrelated individuals, out-of-frame TCR alpha sequences shared between twins had an excess of sequences with low generation probability. Because the same donors could not be followed over many years, the conclusions depended on cross-sectional statistical analysis. Fewer insertions were carried by abundant cord blood beta clonotypes; a weaker similar trend was observed in young adult naive repertoires, while no such trend was observed in memory repertoires. In beta out-of-frame sequences, excess twin sharing was weaker, because having fewer shared sequences lowered the signal-to-noise ratio. Recombination models systematically underestimated out-of-frame TCR alpha sharing in monozygotic twins but agreed with sharing between unrelated individuals. Zero-insertion analyses could be partly confounded by invariant T cells such as MAIT and iNKT, although diverse VJ usage argued against such confounding for most clonotypes.

This receptor was obtained from a woman aged 18-29 years in good health. The sample consisted of memory (CD45RO+) T cells sorted from blood. The intended sense of this specimen's cell subset or site label: CD45RO+ enriched T cells.

CDR3 sequence: CASSFRQPGELFF. The nucleotides are TGCGCCAGCAGCTTCAGACAGCCCGGGGAGCTGTTTTTT. The V gene is TRBV5-1 and the J gene is TRBJ2-2; the D gene is perhaps TRBD1, from 5 matching bases. V drops 2 bases and J drops 6 bases, leaving 8 bases in between. Including the terminal cysteine and phenylalanine, the CDR3 comprises 13 residues. The read is trimmed to its CDR3 DNA, 39 bases read in frame from base 1. The germline V gene provides CDR1 SGHRS and CDR2 YFSETQ.